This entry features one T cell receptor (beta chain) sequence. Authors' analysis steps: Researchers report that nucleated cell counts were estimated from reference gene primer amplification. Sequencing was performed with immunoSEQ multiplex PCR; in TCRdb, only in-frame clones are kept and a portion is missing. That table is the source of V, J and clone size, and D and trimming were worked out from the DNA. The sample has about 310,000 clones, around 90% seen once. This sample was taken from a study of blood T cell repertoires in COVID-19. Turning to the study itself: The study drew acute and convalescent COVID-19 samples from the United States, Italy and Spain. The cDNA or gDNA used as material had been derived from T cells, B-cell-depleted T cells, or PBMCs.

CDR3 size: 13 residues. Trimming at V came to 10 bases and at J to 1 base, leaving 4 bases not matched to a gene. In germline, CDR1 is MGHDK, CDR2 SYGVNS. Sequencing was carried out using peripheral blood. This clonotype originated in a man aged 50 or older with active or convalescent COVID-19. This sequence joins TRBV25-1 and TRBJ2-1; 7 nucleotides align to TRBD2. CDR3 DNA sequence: TGTGCCACCCAGCGGGAATCCTACAATGAGCAGTTCTTC. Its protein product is CATQRESYNEQFF.